This T cell receptor beta chain was sequenced in a study of T cells in Graves' hyperthyroidism and ophthalmopathy (dated by TCRdb to between 2017 and 2020). In terms of the full investigation: TCR V-J signatures able to tell the groups apart were searched for in a discovery cohort of some 97 patients, of whom under 45 had Graves' ophthalmopathy and around 57 had stable Graves' hyperthyroidism. An independent validation cohort of 18 to 20 hyperthyroidism patients and more than 15 patients who later progressed to ophthalmopathy tested prospective prediction of ophthalmopathy. The 100 discovery patients were divided at random into training and test sets in a 7:3 ratio. In addition, the study compared T-cell repertoires in thyroid tissue and in blood from several Graves' hyperthyroidism patients. Following sampling, methimazole starting at 30 mg daily was given to hyperthyroidism patients, and high-dose intravenous methylprednisolone was given to ophthalmopathy patients. The paper describes TCR Vbeta CDR3 sequencing of 135 peripheral blood samples, made up of roughly 40 ophthalmopathy patients, roughly 72 hyperthyroidism patients and 17 progressor patients. Study-wide findings and limitations: No statistical method was used to fix the sample size in advance, and group allocation was not hidden from the investigators. Blood samples also contained most of the expanded thyroid clonotypes (frequency above 0.001), which suggests that blood repertoires may reflect thyroid immune responses. In validation, the model predicted progression to ophthalmopathy a median of 6.5 months before onset, with about 64% sensitivity and roughly 79% specificity. A 13 V-J signature model separated ophthalmopathy from stable hyperthyroidism, with approximately 87% sensitivity and about 81% specificity in cross-validation and 80%/75% in testing.

Patients with uncontrolled infections, other autoimmune diseases, pregnancy or lactation were excluded. Diagnoses were based on clinical symptoms, serum thyroxine and TRAb, thyroid ultrasound and orbital computed tomography. Total RNA was extracted using Trizol reagent, and RNA quality was assessed on an Agilent 2100 Bioanalyzer. TCR beta CDR3 regions were amplified from RNA transcripts. The TCR CDR3 was subjected to a first round of RT-PCR using the HTBI primer set and the Qiagen OneStep RT-PCR kit. Libraries were constructed in a second round of multiplex PCR, after which size selection and purification were performed. The libraries were sequenced on an Illumina HiSeq2000 using paired-end 100 bp reads. In the original analysis: SOAPnuke was used to process the raw data, throwing out any read that contained adapters or uncalled bases, had a mean Phred below 15, or lacked an exact constant-primer or identifier match. High-quality paired reads were merged with COPE v1.2.5, and unique nucleotide sequences were defined as clonotypes. MiTCR v1.1 was used to align clonotypes to the IMGT TRBV, TRBD and TRBJ reference segments. The analysis was restricted to V-J combinations with a frequency above 0.0001, which together covered 99.2% of the repertoires. A TCS score was defined as the ratio of F50 (clonal expansion) to E x V (chaos), with BLOSUM62-based TCRdist applied between CDR3 peptides within each V-J. Welch's t-statistics and random forest reduced around 510 V-J features to roughly 13, which were used in a naive Bayes classifier (R e1071). The Morisita-Horn index was used to measure how similar the thyroid and blood repertoires were. Using fastp trimming at Q25 and MiXCR clonotype assembly, TCRdb reanalyzed the public sequencing data and kept in-frame beta chains. For every CDR3 protein sequence, its rows merge into one entry that carries the most common genes and DNA. The V and J calls reflect TCRdb's pipeline rather than the authors' work. The sample includes about 640,000 distinct CDR3 sequences, with about 45% observed a single time. About 7% of the sample belongs to the ten largest clones.

According to the germline V gene, CDR1 reads SGDLS and CDR2 reads YYNGEE. A distance of 10 bases separates the germline ends of V and J, which lose 0 bases and 9 bases respectively. CDR3 length: 14 amino acids, cysteine to phenylalanine. Solely the CDR3 DNA is kept, with 42 bases framed from the first base. Comments on this clonotype: Its antigen is not yet known. No base quality information exists; no much larger clone differs at one position.

The receptor was isolated from an adult man with Graves' disease, either hyperthyroidism or ophthalmopathy (not recorded which). The V gene is TRBV9 and the J gene is TRBJ1-6; TRBD1 is a possible D gene, resting on 5 matching bases. The material sequenced was peripheral blood or thyroid tissue (not recorded which). The encoded CDR3 is CASSVGGEGSPLHF. Read as DNA, the sequence is TGTGCCAGCAGCGTAGGGGGGGAAGGTTCACCCCTCCACTTT.